The 18 T cell receptor beta chains below come from one sample, sequenced in a study of OX40 agonist ivuxolimab in advanced cancers. Clones were read by immunoSEQ multiplex PCR, and TCRdb kept only the in-frame ones, dropping some. This table holds under 45,000 clones, 78% found once. This specimen was CD4+ or CD8+ T cells sorted from blood, taken in a trial of the OX40 agonist ivuxolimab. The receptor set was obtained from an adult with an advanced solid tumor such as melanoma, head and neck, liver or kidney cancer.

This clone was counted a few times. The chain has TRBV9 and TRBJ2-7, with 11 bases aligning to TRBD2. The CDR3 loop spans 15 amino acids. Trimming cost V 1 base and J 7 bases; bases outside gene matches: 7. CDR1 is SGDLS, CDR2 YYNGEE, per germline. This chain's CDR3 is CASSVRLAGGMEQYF. The CDR3 DNA sequence: TGTGCCAGCAGCGTACGCCTAGCGGGAGGAATGGAGCAGTACTTC.

This clone has a single count. The V call is TRBV30, the J call TRBJ2-3; 8 bases match TRBD2. V lost 1 base to trimming and J lost 4 bases; unmatched junction nucleotides: 7. Germline CDR1 reads GTSNPN; CDR2 reads SVGIG (reference sequence). The CDR3 length is 15 residues. This CDR3 reads CAWSASGSGADTQYF. The CDR3 DNA sequence: TGTGCCTGGAGTGCCAGCGGGAGTGGCGCAGATACGCAGTATTTT. Complete variable domain (other parts from reference TRBV30 and TRBJ2-3): SQTIHQWPATLVQPVGSPLSLECTVEGTSNPNLYWYRQAAGRGLQLLFYSVGIGQISSEVPQNLSASRPQDRQFILSSKKLLLSDSGFYLCAWSASGSGADTQYFGPGTRLTVL.

This chain's CDR3 is CASSLSGGSAEAFF. The CDR3 nucleotides are TGTGCCAGCAGCTTGTCGGGGGGTAGCGCTGAAGCTTTCTTT. The chain carries TRBV4-2 and TRBJ1-1; D perhaps matches TRBD1 (5 bases). This CDR3 spans 14 amino acids. Germline-derived CDR1 and CDR2 are LGHNA and YNFKEQ. V was shortened by 5 bases and J by 6 bases, with 16 bases between the two germline ends.

This chain connects TRBV15 to TRBJ1-3; 7 nucleotides match TRBD1. With V trimmed by 3 bases and J by 0 bases, 2 bases remained unmatched. Germline lookup yields CDR1 LNHNV and CDR2 YYDKDF (reference sequence). This CDR3 comprises 15 residues. CDR3 in DNA: TGTGCCACCAGCAGCGACAGGGACTCTGGAAACACCATATATTTT. Protein sequence: CATSSDRDSGNTIYF.

The chain joins TRBV18 to TRBJ2-3, with 7 nucleotides matching TRBD2. Germline CDR1 reads KGHSH; CDR2 reads LQKENI. The CDR3 is 17 residues long. Trimming removed 3 bases from V and 1 base from J; junction bases left unmatched: 10. This CDR3 reads CASSPGTTLVGTDTQYF. Here the CDR3 DNA reads TGTGCCAGCTCACCCGGGACTACCCTAGTGGGCACAGATACGCAGTATTTT.

This chain uses TRBV7-3 with TRBJ2-7; D unclear. The germline gives CDR1 SGHTA, CDR2 FQGTGA. The CDR3 contains 13 residues. V lost 1 base, J lost 10 bases, and 14 bases lay in between. The CDR3 loop is CASSLKGPAPQYF. In DNA form, the CDR3 reads TGTGCCAGCAGCTTAAAGGGCCCAGCGCCTCAGTACTTC.

This clone was counted once. The chain uses TRBV28 and TRBJ1-2, with D maybe TRBD1 (5 bases). CDR1 and CDR2 (germline): MDHEN, SYDVKM. Trimming left V 7 bases short and J 9 bases short, with 21 bases between. This CDR3 contains 14 residues. CDR3: CASTEGTQGGSYTF. The DNA of the CDR3 is TGTGCCAGCACCGAAGGGACTCAGGGTGGTAGCTACACCTTC.

The gene calls are TRBV28 and TRBJ1-1, with D possibly being TRBD1 (5 bases). The CDR3 is 13 residues long. The V end was cut by 5 bases, the J end by 3 bases, with 10 bases between. CDR1 and CDR2 from the germline V gene are MDHEN and SYDVKM. CDR3: CASSPRGDTEAFF. DNA of the CDR3: TGTGCCAGCAGTCCAAGGGGAGACACTGAAGCTTTCTTT.

CDR3 region: CASSLGQGANVLTF. In DNA, the CDR3 is TGTGCCAGCAGCCTGGGACAGGGGGCCAACGTCCTGACTTTC. The chain carries TRBV7-9 and TRBJ2-6; 7 bases are a match to TRBD1. Per the germline V gene, CDR1 is SEHNR and CDR2 is FQNEAQ (reference sequence). The CDR3 covers 14 residues. V lost 5 bases and J lost 4; bases outside the gene matches: 2.

This chain links TRBV7-3 with TRBJ2-7; 8 bases align to TRBD2. Trimming at V came to 4 bases and at J to 0 bases, leaving 5 bases not matched to a gene. Germline values: CDR1 SGHTA, CDR2 FQGTGA. CDR3 length equals 15 residues. The CDR3 spells CASSSLAGSSYEQYF. CDR3 bases: TGTGCCAGCAGCTCTTTAGCGGGGAGCTCCTACGAGCAGTACTTC.

The V call is TRBV7-9, the J call TRBJ2-2; D remains unclear. This CDR3 comprises 13 residues. The germline V gene has CDR1 SEHNR and CDR2 FQNEAQ (reference sequence). V lost 3 bases to trimming and J lost 6 bases, with 8 bases between them. Written as DNA, the CDR3 is TGTGCCAGCAGCTTTCAAGGGTCCGGGGAGCTGTTTTTT. It encodes CASSFQGSGELFF.

This clone was observed a single time. J is TRBJ1-3 and V is TRBV29-1; D may be TRBD1 (5 bases). Germline V gene data show CDR1 as SQVTM and CDR2 as ANQGSEA. CDR3 size: 13 residues. V shed 6 bases and J shed 5 bases, with 14 bases lying between them. The CDR3 spells CSVLGTARNTIYF. DNA for the CDR3: TGCAGCGTCCTAGGGACGGCTAGAAACACCATATATTTT.

The V gene is TRBV28, the J gene TRBJ2-7; 8 bases are a match to TRBD1. Germline CDR1 MDHEN, CDR2 SYDVKM. The CDR3 sequence is 16 residues long. V gave up 3 bases and J gave up 5 bases; unmatched junction bases: 12. The CDR3 DNA follows: TGTGCCAGCAGTTTTTCAGCGAGGACAGGGAGGAACGAGCAGTACTTC. This sequence encodes CASSFSARTGRNEQYF.

This clone was seen only a few times. This chain joins TRBV19 and TRBJ1-6; 9 nucleotides agree with TRBD1. V dropped 5 bases and J dropped 9; count of bases not matched to a gene: 8. Germline V gene data show CDR1 as LNHDA and CDR2 as SQIVND (reference sequence). The length of the CDR3 is 15 residues. The CDR3 sequence: CASSPSDRGGSPLHF. For the CDR3, the DNA is TGTGCCAGTAGTCCCTCCGACAGGGGGGGTTCACCCCTCCACTTT.

This rearrangement joins TRBV30 to TRBJ1-1; no clear D gene. The CDR3 consists of 12 residues. V was shortened by 3 bases and J by 1 base, with 6 bases between the two germline ends. The germline gives CDR1 GTSNPN, CDR2 SVGIG (reference sequence). The CDR3 DNA follows: TGTGCCTGGAGCCCTTGGAACACTGAAGCTTTCTTT. Translated, it gives CAWSPWNTEAFF.

This clone appeared a single time. This chain links TRBV14 with TRBJ2-7, with D possibly TRBD2 on 7 matching bases. V shed 0 bases and J shed 6 bases, with 15 bases lying between them. CDR1 SGHDN and CDR2 FVKESK come from the germline V gene. The CDR3 contains 15 residues. CDR3 DNA: TGTGCCAGCAGCCAAGAAAGGGGGGGTGTCCTCGAGCAGTACTTC. Amino acid sequence: CASSQERGGVLEQYF.

The gene calls are TRBV9 and TRBJ1-1, with a possible D match to TRBD1 (5 bases). CDR3 length: 14 amino acids. V was cut by 0 bases and J by 4 bases, with 10 bases left in between. The germline V gene encodes CDR1 SGDLS and CDR2 YYNGEE. The CDR3 sequence: CASSVGFRGTEAFF. The CDR3 DNA is TGTGCCAGCAGCGTAGGTTTTAGGGGCACTGAAGCTTTCTTT.

This chain joins TRBV7-9 and TRBJ1-2; D ambiguous. The V end was cut by 7 bases, the J end by 8 bases, with 11 bases between. Looked up from germline, CDR1 is SEHNR and CDR2 is FQNEAQ (reference sequence). The CDR3 has 11 amino acids. The chain's CDR3 is CASTLIWGYTF. CDR3 nucleotides: TGTGCCAGCACACTGATTTGGGGCTACACCTTC.